A single sample is the source of the 4 T cell receptor beta chains below, sequenced in a study of post-analysis software for immune sequencing data. Study-level results: The study found TRBV5-6, TRBV5-1 and TRBV20-1 among a handful of TRBV segments more frequent in patients than controls.

Unique molecular identifiers were carried by the TCR beta cDNA libraries. TCRdb re-called the PCR reads with MiXCR, one entry per CDR3 protein. The repertoire consists of over 700,000 distinct CDR3 sequences, with around 27% occurring once and the leading ten covering approximately 0.55%. Their specific antigens are unknown. Specimen: blood. The source is a girl between 10 and 17 years old with multiple sclerosis.

This clonotype occurred a few times. The rearrangement uses TRBV5-5 and TRBJ1-1, with TRBD1 as a possible D gene (6 bases). Germline CDR1 is SGHKS and CDR2 is YYEKEE (reference sequence). Trimming removed 3 bases at V and 0 bases at J, with 15 bases between. This CDR3 is built from 16 residues. CDR3 amino acids: CASSSQPGQLNTEAFF. CDR3 coding DNA: TGTGCCAGCAGCTCGCAGCCGGGACAACTGAACACTGAAGCTTTCTTT.

This clonotype was seen only a few times. The chain carries TRBV7-9 and TRBJ2-1, with D tentatively TRBD2 (6 bases). The V end lost 5 bases, the J end lost 7 bases, and 24 bases lay between the germline ends. Germline V gives CDR1 SEHNR, CDR2 FQNEAQ (reference sequence). CDR3 length: 17 amino acids. CDR3 protein: CASSHPRRRDTLNEQFF. The CDR3 nucleotides are TGTGCCAGCAGCCACCCCCGAAGGCGGGATACTTTAAATGAGCAGTTCTTC.

The rearrangement links TRBV2 to TRBJ2-3, with 7 bases fitting TRBD1. CDR3 length equals 10 residues. Germline V gene sequence: CDR1 SNHLY, CDR2 FYNNEI. J was trimmed by 10 bases and V by 11 bases; bases with no gene match: 6. CDR3 protein: CAAQGMAQYF. In DNA form, the CDR3 reads TGTGCCGCACAGGGGATGGCGCAGTATTTT.

A few counts support this clonotype. This chain links TRBV20-1 with TRBJ2-1; 8 bases align to TRBD1. After removal of 2 bases from V and 5 bases from J, the junction contained 11 bases not matched to a gene. CDR3 size: 16 residues. Germline V gene data show CDR1 as DFQATT and CDR2 as SNEGSKA (reference sequence). The CDR3 loop is CSARQGAGIGDNEQFF. CDR3 nucleotide sequence: TGCAGTGCTAGACAGGGGGCGGGTATCGGGGACAATGAGCAGTTCTTC.